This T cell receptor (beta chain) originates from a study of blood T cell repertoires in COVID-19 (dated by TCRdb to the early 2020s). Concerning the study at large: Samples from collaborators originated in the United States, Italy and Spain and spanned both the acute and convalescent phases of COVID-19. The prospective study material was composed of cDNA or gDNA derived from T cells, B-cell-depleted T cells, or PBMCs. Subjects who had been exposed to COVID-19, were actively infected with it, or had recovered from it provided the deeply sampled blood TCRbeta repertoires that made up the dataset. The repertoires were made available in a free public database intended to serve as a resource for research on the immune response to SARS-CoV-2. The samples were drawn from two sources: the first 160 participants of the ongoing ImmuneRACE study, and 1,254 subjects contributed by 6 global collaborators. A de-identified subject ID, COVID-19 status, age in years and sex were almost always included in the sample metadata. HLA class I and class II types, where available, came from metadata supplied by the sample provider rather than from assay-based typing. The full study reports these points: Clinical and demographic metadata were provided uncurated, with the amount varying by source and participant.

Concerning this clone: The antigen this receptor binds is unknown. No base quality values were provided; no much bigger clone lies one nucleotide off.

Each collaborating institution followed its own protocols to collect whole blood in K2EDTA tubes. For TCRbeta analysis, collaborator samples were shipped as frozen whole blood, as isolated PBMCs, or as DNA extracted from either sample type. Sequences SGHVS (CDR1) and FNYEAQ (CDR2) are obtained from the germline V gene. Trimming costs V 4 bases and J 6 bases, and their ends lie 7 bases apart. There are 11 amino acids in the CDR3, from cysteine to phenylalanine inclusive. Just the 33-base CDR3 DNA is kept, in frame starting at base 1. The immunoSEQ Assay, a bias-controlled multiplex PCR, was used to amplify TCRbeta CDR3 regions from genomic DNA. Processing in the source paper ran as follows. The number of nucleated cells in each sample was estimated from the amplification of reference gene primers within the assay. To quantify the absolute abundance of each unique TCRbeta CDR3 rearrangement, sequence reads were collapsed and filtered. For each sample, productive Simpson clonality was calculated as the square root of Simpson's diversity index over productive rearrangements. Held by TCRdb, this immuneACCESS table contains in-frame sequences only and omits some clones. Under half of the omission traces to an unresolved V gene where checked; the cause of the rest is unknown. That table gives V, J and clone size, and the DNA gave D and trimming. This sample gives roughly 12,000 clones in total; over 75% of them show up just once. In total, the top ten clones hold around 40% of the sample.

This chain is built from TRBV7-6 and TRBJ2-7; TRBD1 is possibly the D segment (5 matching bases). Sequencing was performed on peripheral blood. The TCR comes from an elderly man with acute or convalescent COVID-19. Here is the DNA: TGTGCCAGCAGCTCTACAGGCGAGCAGTACTTC. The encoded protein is CASSSTGEQYF.